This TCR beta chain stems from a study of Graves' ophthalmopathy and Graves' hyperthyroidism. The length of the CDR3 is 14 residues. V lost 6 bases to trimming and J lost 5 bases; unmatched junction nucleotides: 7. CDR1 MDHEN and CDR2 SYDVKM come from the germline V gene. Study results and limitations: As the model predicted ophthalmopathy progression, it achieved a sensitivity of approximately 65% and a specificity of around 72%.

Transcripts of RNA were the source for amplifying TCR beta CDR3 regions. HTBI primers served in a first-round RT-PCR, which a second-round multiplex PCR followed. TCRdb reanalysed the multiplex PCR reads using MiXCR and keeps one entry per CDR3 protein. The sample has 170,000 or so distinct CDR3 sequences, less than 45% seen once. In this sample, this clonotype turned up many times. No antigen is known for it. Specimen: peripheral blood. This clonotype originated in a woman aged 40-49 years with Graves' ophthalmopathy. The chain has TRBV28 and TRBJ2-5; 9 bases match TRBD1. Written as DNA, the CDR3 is TGTGCCAGCAGCCGAAGGGACAGGGAGGAGACCCAGTACTTC. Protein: CASSRRDREETQYF.